These 18 T cell receptor beta chains were all obtained from the same sample, sequenced in a study of blood T cells in healthy people across ages. Alongside a J-beta primer mix, a sample-barcoded 5' primer served in a second PCR lasting about 6 to 11 cycles. One entry per CDR3 protein results from TCRdb running MiXCR on the 5' RACE reads. The sample shows approximately 1.5 million distinct CDR3 sequences, about 35% of them seen only once. The specimen sequenced was blood. The receptors shown here come from a woman aged 25 to 39 in good health.

V usage is TRBV19 and J usage is TRBJ2-3; 11 bases align to TRBD2. This CDR3 region has 16 residues. Germline assignment: CDR1 LNHDA and CDR2 SQIVND (reference sequence). Trimming removed 2 bases from V and 1 base from J; junction bases left unmatched: 2. CDR3 in DNA: TGTGCCAGTAGTATATTACTAGCGGGGGGCACAGATACGCAGTATTTT. This encodes CASSILLAGGTDTQYF.

The sample holds a few counts of this clonotype. The chain combines TRBV20-1 with TRBJ1-5; maybe TRBD1 (6 bases). The ends were cut back, 5 bases at V and 4 bases at J, with 15 bases in the middle. This CDR3 region has 14 residues. The germline CDR1 and CDR2 sequences are DFQATT and SNEGSKA (reference sequence). The CDR3 DNA reads TGCAGTGCTTACCCGGGACAAGAAAATCAGCCCCAGCATTTT. This sequence encodes CSAYPGQENQPQHF.

With regard to this clonotype: With a much larger clone just one base away, this may be a read error. V is TRBV12-3 or TRBV12-4 and J is TRBJ2-7; 7 bases match TRBD2. The CDR3 length is 13 residues. DNA for the CDR3: TGTGCCGGCAGTGACCGACTAGCTCGCGAGCAGTACTTC. It specifies CAGSDRLAREQYF.

The chain is built from TRBV7-9 and TRBJ2-4; D remains unclear. Germline V CDR1 and CDR2: SEHNR, FQNEAQ (reference sequence). The V and J ends lost 4 bases and 13 bases respectively, with 11 bases between them. This CDR3 has 11 residues. This chain's CDR3 is CASSSDQSQYF. In DNA, the CDR3 is TGTGCCAGCAGCTCAGACCAGTCCCAGTACTTC.

The chain couples TRBV7-3 to TRBJ2-3; D is uncertain. V was pared by 0 bases and J by 5 bases, with 9 bases between. Germline CDR1 and CDR2: SGHTA and FQGTGA. The length of the CDR3 is 14 residues. The DNA for the CDR3 is TGTGCCAGCAGCTTAACACGGCGCGTAGATACGCAGTATTTT. This gives the protein CASSLTRRVDTQYF. Full variable domain (missing parts from reference TRBV7-3 and TRBJ2-3): GAGVSQTPSNKVTEKGKYVELRCDPISGHTALYWYRQSLGQGPEFLIYFQGTGAADDSGLPNDRFFAVRPEGSVSTLKIQRTERGDSAVYLCASSLTRRVDTQYFGPGTRLTVL.

This clonotype turned up a few times. The germline gene is not matched at one end of the junction; a read error may be the cause. This chain links TRBV28 with TRBJ1-1; D perhaps matches TRBD1 (5 bases). Germline V gene lookup returns CDR1 MDHEN and CDR2 SYDVKM. The CDR3 runs 14 residues. This chain's CDR3 is CASSLWRGDTEAFF. The CDR3 DNA reads as TGTGCCAGCAGCTTATGGAGGGGTGACACTGAAGCTTTCTTT.

The chain combines TRBV2 with TRBJ1-2; D might be TRBD1 (6 bases). CDR3 length: 15 residues. Trimming pared 6 bases from V and 8 bases from J, leaving 22 bases between. CDR1 SNHLY and CDR2 FYNNEI come from the germline V gene. The CDR3 sequence: CASRATGAGAEGYTF. CDR3 sequence (DNA): TGTGCCAGCAGAGCTACCGGGGCAGGGGCTGAGGGCTACACCTTC.

The rearrangement uses TRBV28 and TRBJ2-5, with 9 positions matching TRBD1. The trim removed 3 bases at V and 5 bases at J, leaving 7 bases unmatched. This CDR3 spans 15 amino acids. Germline-derived CDR1 and CDR2 are MDHEN and SYDVKM. The CDR3 protein is CASSLGTGSSETQYF. CDR3 nucleotide sequence: TGTGCCAGCAGTTTGGGGACAGGGTCGTCGGAGACCCAGTACTTC.

This clonotype was counted once. A junction end diverges from the germline sequence, so it may reflect a read error. The chain employs TRBV3-1 and TRBJ1-1; the D is unclear. From germline, CDR1 is LGHDT and CDR2 YNNKEL (reference sequence). The CDR3 sequence is 13 residues long. Here the CDR3 DNA reads TGTGCCGGCAGCCAAGATACGCGGACTGAAGCTTTCTTT. Amino acids: CAGSQDTRTEAFF.

In this sample, this clonotype turned up a few times. One end of the junction is discordant with germline, which a read error may explain. The chain combines TRBV7-8 with TRBJ2-5, with a weak D call TRBD2 (6 bases). This CDR3 is built from 15 residues. Germline CDR1 reads SGHVS; CDR2 reads FQNEAQ. As DNA, the CDR3 is TGCGCCAGCAGCTCGTACAGCGGTGGAGGGGAGACCCAGTACTTC. It encodes CASSSYSGGGETQYF.

V gene TRBV7-9 combines with J gene TRBJ2-7, with TRBD1 as a possible D gene (6 bases). Germline V lookup: CDR1 SEHNR, CDR2 FQNEAQ (reference sequence). Trimming took 4 bases from V and 1 from J, leaving 20 bases between them. This CDR3 comprises 17 residues. Here the CDR3 reads CASSSSDSKSGSYEQYF. CDR3 DNA: TGTGCCAGCAGCTCGTCGGACAGCAAGAGTGGTTCCTACGAGCAGTACTTC. Variable domain in full (rest from reference TRBV7-9 and TRBJ2-7): DTGVSQNPRHKITKRGQNVTFRCDPISEHNRLYWYRQTLGQGPEFLTYFQNEAQLEKSRLLSDRFSAERPKGSFSTLEIQRTEQGDSAMYLCASSSSDSKSGSYEQYFGPGTRLTVT.

This clonotype appeared a few times. This chain uses TRBV6-2 or TRBV6-3 with TRBJ1-2, with TRBD1 identical over 9 bases. CDR1 is MNHEY, CDR2 SVGEGT, per germline. Losses at the gene ends were 4 bases for V and 8 bases for J; bases not matched to a gene: 11. The CDR3 has 15 amino acids. The CDR3 loop reads CASSFTGTGPGGYTF. The CDR3 DNA reads as TGTGCCAGCAGTTTCACCGGGACAGGGCCTGGCGGCTACACCTTC.

This chain connects TRBV5-1 to TRBJ2-5; no clear D. V lost 0 bases to trimming and J lost 2 bases, with 11 bases between them. CDR1 and CDR2 from the germline V gene are SGHRS and YFSETQ. This CDR3 has 15 amino acids. CDR3 in DNA: TGCGCCAGCAGCTTGGCAACAGCATCACAAGAGACCCAGTACTTC. It specifies CASSLATASQETQYF.

About this clonotype itself: A much larger clone lies a single base off, so this may be a read error. The J gene is TRBJ1-2, the V gene TRBV3-1, with D maybe TRBD1 (6 bases). CDR1 is LGHDT, CDR2 YNNKEL, per germline (reference sequence). The CDR3 spans 14 residues. CDR3 nucleotide sequence: TGTGCCGGCAGCCAAGGATGGGGGGCCGGTGGCTACACCTTC. Its protein is CAGSQGWGAGGYTF.

CDR3 amino acids: CASSSGSGGADEQFF. The CDR3 region has the DNA TGTGCCAGCAGCTCGGGTAGCGGGGGTGCGGATGAGCAGTTCTTC. The genes are TRBV5-6 and TRBJ2-1, with TRBD2 matching over 9 bases. The CDR3 sequence is 15 residues long. Per the germline V gene, CDR1 is SGHDT and CDR2 is YYEEEE. V trimming: 3 bases; J trimming: 8 bases; junction bases outside the gene matches: 9.

This clonotype came up a few times. J is TRBJ2-2 and V is TRBV5-1; D ambiguous. Trimming cost V 2 bases and J 2 bases, with 7 bases left between them. The length of the CDR3 is 14 residues. Germline assignment: CDR1 SGHRS and CDR2 YFSETQ. As DNA, the CDR3 is TGCGCCAGCAGCTTTACAGTAAACACCGGGGAGCTGTTTTTT. Translation gives CASSFTVNTGELFF. Using reference TRBV5-1 and TRBJ2-2 for the parts outside the CDR3, the full variable domain is KAGVTQTPRYLIKTRGQQVTLSCSPISGHRSVSWYQQTPGQGLQFLFEYFSETQRNKGNFPGRFSGRQFSNSRSEMNVSTLELGDSALYLCASSFTVNTGELFFGEGSRLTVL.

This clonotype was observed many times. CDR3 coding DNA: TGTGCCAGCAGCCTTTACTCCTTTAAACGGGACAACTGGATAGGAGGACTGTTTTTT. It is translated as CASSLYSFKRDNWIGGLFF. The rearrangement joins TRBV12-3 or TRBV12-4 to TRBJ1-4, with D tentatively TRBD1 (6 bases). The CDR3 has 19 residues. Deletions cut 6 bases from V and 13 bases from J, with 36 bases between.

This clonotype has more than one count but fewer than ten. This chain links TRBV5-1 with TRBJ2-1, with D perhaps TRBD1 (6 bases). Germline V gene lookup returns CDR1 SGHRS and CDR2 YFSETQ. V was cut by 5 bases and J by 0 bases, with 12 bases left in between. The length of the CDR3 is 15 residues. The CDR3 reads CASRTGTHSYNEQFF. CDR3 sequence (DNA): TGCGCCAGCAGAACCGGGACACACTCCTACAATGAGCAGTTCTTC.